This is a list of T cell receptor beta chains from one sample in a study of blood T cell repertoires in COVID-19. Profiled with immunoSEQ multiplex PCR; TCRdb holds only in-frame clones, not every one. The repertoire consists of about 120,000 clones, with about 81% occurring once and the leading ten covering 17%. The sequencing input was peripheral blood. Receptor source: a man aged 30 to 45 with COVID-19, enrolled during active disease. Each CDR3 is given with its conserved first and last residue. A D gene is named only where the DNA matches it firmly. The listing skips clone size in some rows; elsewhere it reads once, few, many or a size class.

few,TRBD2,TRBV25-1,TRBJ2-3,TGTGCCAGCAGTGAAGGGACTAGCGGAATTGATACGCAGTATTTT,CASSEGTSGIDTQYF
-,TRBD2,TRBV28,TRBJ2-7,TGTGCCAGCAGTCTCCAAGCGGGATTCCCCTACGAGCAGTACTTC,CASSLQAGFPYEQYF
-,-,TRBV5-6,TRBJ2-5,TGTGCCAGCAGCTTGGGGTCTAACCCACAAGAGACCCAGTACTTC,CASSLGSNPQETQYF
-,-,TRBV7-2,TRBJ1-6,TGTGCCAGCAGCCTCAAATGGGGAGATTCACCCCTCCACTTT,CASSLKWGDSPLHF
-,TRBD2,TRBV6-2/TRBV6-3,TRBJ2-5,TGTGCCAGCAGTTACCCGGCGGGAGGCCCCGGAGAGACCCAGTACTTC,CASSYPAGGPGETQYF
-,-,TRBV27,TRBJ2-2,TGTGCCAGCAGTTTCGGACTCAACACCGGGGAGCTGTTTTTT,CASSFGLNTGELFF
-,-,TRBV7-2,TRBJ1-5,TGTGCCAGCAGCACAGGGTATAGCAATCAGCCCCAGCATTTT,CASSTGYSNQPQHF
-,TRBD2,TRBV9,TRBJ2-1,TGTGCCAGCAGCGCGGGAGATAGCGGGGGGGCACCCTCGTCGTTGCAGTTCTTC,CASSAGDSGGAPSSLQFF
-,-,TRBV28,TRBJ1-5,TGTGCCAGCAGTTTATCTGGGGGCCATCAGCCCCAGCATTTT,CASSLSGGHQPQHF
-,-,TRBV30,TRBJ1-1,TGTGCCTGGGGCAGGACTACTATGAACACTGAAGCTTTCTTT,CAWGRTTMNTEAFF
-,TRBD1,TRBV7-9,TRBJ1-2,TGTGCCAGCAGCAATTCGGGACAGGGCTATGGCTACACCTTC,CASSNSGQGYGYTF
-,TRBD1,TRBV28,TRBJ1-4,TGTGCCAGCAGTTCTCTGGACAGGGCAACTAATGAAAAACTGTTTTTT,CASSSLDRATNEKLFF
-,TRBD2,TRBV4-2,TRBJ2-5,TGTGCCAGCAGCCAGACCGGGACTAGCGGGGTGACCCAAGAGACCCAGTACTTC,CASSQTGTSGVTQETQYF
-,TRBD2,TRBV7-9,TRBJ2-2,TGTGCCAGCAGCTTAGAAACGGGAGGGACCGGGGAGCTGTTTTTT,CASSLETGGTGELFF
-,-,TRBV27,TRBJ1-1,TGTGCCAGTGGACAATTGGGTGGGACTGAAGCTTTCTTT,CASGQLGGTEAFF
-,TRBD2,TRBV19,TRBJ2-1,TGTGCCAGTAGTACTGGGACTAGCGGGGGGGACAATGAGCAGTTCTTC,CASSTGTSGGDNEQFF
-,TRBD1,TRBV18,TRBJ1-1,TGTGCCAGCTCACCGCAGGACAGGGGGTCTTCTGAAGCTTTCTTT,CASSPQDRGSSEAFF
many,TRBD1,TRBV18,TRBJ1-2,TGTGCCAGCTCACAAAGACAGGGGGCGAATGGCTACACCTTC,CASSQRQGANGYTF
-,-,TRBV30,TRBJ2-5,TGTGCCTGGAGTGCCGGGATTGGACAAGAGACCCAGTACTTC,CAWSAGIGQETQYF
few,TRBD1,TRBV4-1,TRBJ1-2,TGCGCCAGCAGCCCGGTACTTTGGGACAGCGGGAACTATGGCTACACCTTC,CASSPVLWDSGNYGYTF
-,-,TRBV6-1,TRBJ2-1,TGTGCCAGCAGTGAGGAGTCGTACAATGAGCAGTTCTTC,CASSEESYNEQFF
few,-,TRBV7-9,TRBJ2-7,TGTGCCAGCAGCTTAGCGGGGCACGAGCAGTACTTC,CASSLAGHEQYF
-,TRBD1,TRBV7-8,TRBJ1-2,TGTGCCAGCAGCTTAACCGAGGGGGCGTATGGCTACACCTTC,CASSLTEGAYGYTF
-,-,TRBV6-2/TRBV6-3,TRBJ2-5,TGTGCCAGCAGCCCTACTTCTGAGGGGGGGGAGACCCAGTACTTC,CASSPTSEGGETQYF
-,TRBD2,TRBV7-2,TRBJ2-3,TGTGCCAGCAGCTTAGCGCGCTTTAGCGGGGGGGCAAAAGATACGCAGTATTTT,CASSLARFSGGAKDTQYF
-,-,TRBV3-1/TRBV3-2,TRBJ2-1,TGTGCCAGCAGCCCATCCGGGACTCTCTCCTACAATGAGCAGTTCTTC,CASSPSGTLSYNEQFF
-,-,TRBV7-2,TRBJ1-4,TGTGCCAGCAGCGCAGGGTATCAAGTTAATGAAAAACTGTTTTTT,CASSAGYQVNEKLFF
-,TRBD2,TRBV6-5,TRBJ2-5,TGTGCCAGCAGTTTCACCGGACCCGGGGGGGAGACCCAGTACTTC,CASSFTGPGGETQYF
-,-,TRBV28,TRBJ2-5,TGTGCCAGCAGTTTTGGCAGGACAACGGTGGGAGAGACCCAGTACTTC,CASSFGRTTVGETQYF